The clone carrying this T cell receptor (beta chain) has only a few counts. Antigen unknown. This specimen belongs to a study of beta chain features in type 1 diabetes. Study-level points and caveats: Patients and controls would share equally any PCR tilt toward shorter templates.

This CDR3 region has 13 residues. The V and J ends lost 1 base and 2 bases respectively, with 6 bases between them. Germline-derived CDR1 and CDR2 are SGHRS and YFSETQ. Expressed TCRB transcripts got sequenced, as all isolated RNA was reverse transcribed. Each sample of naive, central memory or regulatory T cells had, on average, roughly 3.6 million reads. This table comes from immunoSEQ multiplex PCR, and its TCRdb copy is limited to in-frame clones, with some not included. The table shows 900,000 or so clones, with 15% to 20% occurring only once. The TCR originated in a woman aged 18-29 years in good health. The rearrangement uses TRBV5-1 and TRBJ1-2; no firm D call. The specimen sequenced was naive CD4+ T cells from blood. The CDR3 is CASSLFENYGYTF. CDR3 in DNA: TGCGCCAGCAGCTTGTTTGAAAACTATGGCTACACCTTC.